Sequencing of this T cell receptor beta chain was carried out in a study of T-cell memory formation after mild COVID-19. Many counts were recorded for this clonotype. This CDR3 has 13 amino acids. Trimming left V 0 bases short and J 8 bases short, with 8 bases between. The germline V gene has CDR1 LGHNA and CDR2 YSLEER. MiXCR was run by TCRdb on the 5' RACE reads, yielding one entry per CDR3 protein. The sample contains nearly 110,000 distinct CDR3 sequences, 15% to 20% of which appear only once. The material sequenced was PBMCs or a T cell subset sorted from them (not recorded which). The chain couples TRBV4-3 to TRBJ2-1; no firm D call. This clonotype originated in an adult woman who had mild COVID-19 (a few samples of this study predate the infection). Cell type and time point are not known. The CDR3 nucleotides are TGCGCCAGCAGCCAAGATATGGGTTATGAGCAGTTCTTC. Translation gives CASSQDMGYEQFF.